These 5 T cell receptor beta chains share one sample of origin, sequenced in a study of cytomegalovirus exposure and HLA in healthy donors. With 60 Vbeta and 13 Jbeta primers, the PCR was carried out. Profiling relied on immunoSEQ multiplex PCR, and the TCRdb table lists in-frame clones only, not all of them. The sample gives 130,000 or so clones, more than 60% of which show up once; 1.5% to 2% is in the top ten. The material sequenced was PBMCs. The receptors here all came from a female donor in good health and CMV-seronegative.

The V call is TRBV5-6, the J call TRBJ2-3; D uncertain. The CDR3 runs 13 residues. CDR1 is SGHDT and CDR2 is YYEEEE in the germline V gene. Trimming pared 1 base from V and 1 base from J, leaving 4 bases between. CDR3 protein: CASSLQGTDTQYF. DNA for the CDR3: TGTGCCAGCAGCTTGCAGGGCACAGATACGCAGTATTTT.

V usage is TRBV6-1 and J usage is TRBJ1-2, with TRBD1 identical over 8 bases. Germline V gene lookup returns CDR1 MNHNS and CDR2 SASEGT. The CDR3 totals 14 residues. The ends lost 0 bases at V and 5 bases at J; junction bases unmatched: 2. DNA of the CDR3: TGTGCCAGCAGTGAAGCGGGGACAGGATATGGCTACACCTTC. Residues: CASSEAGTGYGYTF.

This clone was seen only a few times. The CDR3 coding sequence is TGTGCCAGCAGCTCCAAAGCGGCTTCCTACAATGAGCAGTTCTTC. It is translated as CASSSKAASYNEQFF. This chain uses TRBV5-4 with TRBJ2-1; D is possibly TRBD2 (5 bases). The CDR3 extends over 15 amino acids. V was shortened by 3 bases and J by 1 base, with 11 bases between the two germline ends. The V gene's germline CDR1 is SGHNT and CDR2 YYREEE (reference sequence).

The CDR3: CASSGGGQGGKETQYF. CDR3 sequence (DNA): TGTGCCAGCAGCGGCGGGGGACAGGGTGGCAAAGAGACCCAGTACTTC. The chain is built from TRBV7-2 and TRBJ2-5; 9 positions match TRBD1. The CDR3 is made up of 16 amino acids. V was pared by 5 bases and J by 3 bases, with 10 bases of the junction left unmatched. CDR1 and CDR2 (germline): SGHTA, FQGNSA.

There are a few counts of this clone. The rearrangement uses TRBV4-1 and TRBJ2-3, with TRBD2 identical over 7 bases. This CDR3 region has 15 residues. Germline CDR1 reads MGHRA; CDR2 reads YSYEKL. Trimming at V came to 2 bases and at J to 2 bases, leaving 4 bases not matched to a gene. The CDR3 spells CASSQTWDYTDTQYF. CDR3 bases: TGCGCCAGCAGCCAAACGTGGGACTACACAGATACGCAGTATTTT.